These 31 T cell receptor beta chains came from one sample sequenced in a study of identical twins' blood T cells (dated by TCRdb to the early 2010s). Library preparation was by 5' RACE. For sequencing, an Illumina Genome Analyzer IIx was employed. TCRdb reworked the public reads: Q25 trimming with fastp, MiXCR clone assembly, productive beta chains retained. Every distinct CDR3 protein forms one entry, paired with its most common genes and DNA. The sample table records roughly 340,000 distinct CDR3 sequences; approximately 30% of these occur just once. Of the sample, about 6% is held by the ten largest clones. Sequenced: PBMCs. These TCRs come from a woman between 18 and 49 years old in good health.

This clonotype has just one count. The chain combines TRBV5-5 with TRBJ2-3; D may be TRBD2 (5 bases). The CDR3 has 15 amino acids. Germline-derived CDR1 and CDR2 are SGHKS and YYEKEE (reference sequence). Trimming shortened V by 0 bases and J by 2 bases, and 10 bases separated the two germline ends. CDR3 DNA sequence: TGTGCCAGCAGCTTGGAGGACTCGATCACAGATACGCAGTATTTT. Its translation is CASSLEDSITDTQYF.

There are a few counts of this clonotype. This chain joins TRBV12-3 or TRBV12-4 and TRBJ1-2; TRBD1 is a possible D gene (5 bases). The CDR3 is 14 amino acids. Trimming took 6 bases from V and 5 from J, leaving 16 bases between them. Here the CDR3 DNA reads TGTGCCAGCAGAGGGACCGGAGAGAGGTATGGCTACACCTTC. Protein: CASRGTGERYGYTF.

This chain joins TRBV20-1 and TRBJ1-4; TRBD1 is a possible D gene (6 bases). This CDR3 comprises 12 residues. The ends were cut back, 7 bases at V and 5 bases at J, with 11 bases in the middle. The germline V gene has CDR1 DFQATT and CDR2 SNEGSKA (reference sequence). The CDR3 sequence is CSVGTPNEKLFF. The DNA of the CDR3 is TGCAGTGTTGGGACACCCAATGAAAAACTGTTTTTT.

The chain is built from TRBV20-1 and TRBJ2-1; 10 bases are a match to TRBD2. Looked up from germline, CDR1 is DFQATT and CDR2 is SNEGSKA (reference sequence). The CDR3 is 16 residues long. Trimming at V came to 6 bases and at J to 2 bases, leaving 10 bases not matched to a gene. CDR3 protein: CSARSGGESPYNEQFF. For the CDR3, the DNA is TGCAGTGCGAGGAGCGGGGGGGAGAGCCCCTACAATGAGCAGTTCTTC.

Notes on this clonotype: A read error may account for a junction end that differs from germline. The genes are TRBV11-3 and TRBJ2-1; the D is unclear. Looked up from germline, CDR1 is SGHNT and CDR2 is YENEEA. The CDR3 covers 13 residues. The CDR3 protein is CASSLDPYNEQLF. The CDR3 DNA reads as TGTGCCAGCAGCCTAGACCCATACAATGAGCAGCTCTTC. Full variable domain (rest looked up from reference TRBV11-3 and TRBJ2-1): EAGVVQSPRYKIIEKKQPVAFWCNPISGHNTLYWYLQNLGQGPELLIRYENEEAVDDSQLPKDRFSAERLKGVDSTLKIQPAELGDSAVYLCASSLDPYNEQLFGPGTRLTVL.

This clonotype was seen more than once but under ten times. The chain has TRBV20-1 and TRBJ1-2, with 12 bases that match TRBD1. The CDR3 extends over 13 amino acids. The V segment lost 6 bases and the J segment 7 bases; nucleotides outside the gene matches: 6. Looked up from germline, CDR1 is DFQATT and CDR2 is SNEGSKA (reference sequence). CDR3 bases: TGCAGTGCCCCGGGACAGGGGGCTTTTGGCTACACCTTC. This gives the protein CSAPGQGAFGYTF.

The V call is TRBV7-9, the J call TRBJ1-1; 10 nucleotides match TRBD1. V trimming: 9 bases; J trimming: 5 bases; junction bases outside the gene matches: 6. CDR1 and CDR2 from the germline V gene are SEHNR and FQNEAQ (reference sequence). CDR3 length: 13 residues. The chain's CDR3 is CASKDRGETEAFF. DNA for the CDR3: TGTGCCAGTAAGGACAGGGGGGAGACTGAAGCTTTCTTT.

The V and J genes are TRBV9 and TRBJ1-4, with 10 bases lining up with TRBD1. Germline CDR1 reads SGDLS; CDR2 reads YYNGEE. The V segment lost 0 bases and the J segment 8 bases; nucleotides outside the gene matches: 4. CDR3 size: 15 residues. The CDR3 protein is CASSVAGTGDEKLFF. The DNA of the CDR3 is TGTGCCAGCAGCGTAGCCGGGACAGGGGACGAAAAACTGTTTTTT.

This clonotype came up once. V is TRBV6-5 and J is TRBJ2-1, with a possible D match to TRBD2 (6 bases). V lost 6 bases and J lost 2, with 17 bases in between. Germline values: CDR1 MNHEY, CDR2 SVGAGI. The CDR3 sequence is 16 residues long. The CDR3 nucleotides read TGTGCCAGCAGCCCTGGGACTGGCGGACCCTACAATGAGCAGTTCTTC. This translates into CASSPGTGGPYNEQFF.

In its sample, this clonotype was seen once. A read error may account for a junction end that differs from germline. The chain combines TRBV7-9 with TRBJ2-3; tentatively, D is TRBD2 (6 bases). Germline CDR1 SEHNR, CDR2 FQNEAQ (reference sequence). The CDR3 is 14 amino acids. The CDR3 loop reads CASSLTGVADTRYF. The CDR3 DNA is TGTGCCAGCAGCCTAACGGGGGTCGCAGATACGCGGTATTTT. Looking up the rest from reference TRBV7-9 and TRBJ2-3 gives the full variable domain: DTGVSQNPRHKITKRGQNVTFRCDPISEHNRLYWYRQTLGQGPEFLTYFQNEAQLEKSRLLSDRFSAERPKGSFSTLEIQRTEQGDSAMYLCASSLTGVADTRYFGPGTRLTVL.

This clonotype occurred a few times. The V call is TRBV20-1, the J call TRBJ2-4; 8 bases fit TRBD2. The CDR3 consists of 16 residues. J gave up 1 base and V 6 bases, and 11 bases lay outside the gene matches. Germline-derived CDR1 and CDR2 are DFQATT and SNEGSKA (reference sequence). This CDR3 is CSALGLVDNAKNIQYF. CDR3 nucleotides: TGCAGTGCCTTGGGACTAGTGGACAACGCCAAAAACATTCAGTACTTC.

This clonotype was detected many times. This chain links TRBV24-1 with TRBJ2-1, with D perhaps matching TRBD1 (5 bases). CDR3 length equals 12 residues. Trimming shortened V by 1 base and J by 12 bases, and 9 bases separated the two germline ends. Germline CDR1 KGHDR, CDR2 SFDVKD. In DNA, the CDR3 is TGTGCCACCAGTGATTTAGGGGCAAGGCAGTTCTTC. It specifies CATSDLGARQFF.

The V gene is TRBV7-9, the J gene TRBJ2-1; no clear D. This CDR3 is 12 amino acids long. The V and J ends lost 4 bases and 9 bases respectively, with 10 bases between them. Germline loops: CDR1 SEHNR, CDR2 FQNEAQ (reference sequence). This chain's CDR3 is CASSSFGREQFF. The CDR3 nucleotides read TGTGCCAGCAGCTCGTTCGGACGTGAGCAGTTCTTC. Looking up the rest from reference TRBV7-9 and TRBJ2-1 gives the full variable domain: DTGVSQNPRHKITKRGQNVTFRCDPISEHNRLYWYRQTLGQGPEFLTYFQNEAQLEKSRLLSDRFSAERPKGSFSTLEIQRTEQGDSAMYLCASSSFGREQFFGPGTRLTVL.

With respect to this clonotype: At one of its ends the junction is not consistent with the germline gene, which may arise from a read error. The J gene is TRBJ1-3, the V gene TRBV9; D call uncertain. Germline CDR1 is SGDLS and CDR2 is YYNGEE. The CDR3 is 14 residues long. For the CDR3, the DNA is TGTGCCGGCAGCCTTTCGACTCCGGGAAACACCATATATTTT. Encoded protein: CAGSLSTPGNTIYF.

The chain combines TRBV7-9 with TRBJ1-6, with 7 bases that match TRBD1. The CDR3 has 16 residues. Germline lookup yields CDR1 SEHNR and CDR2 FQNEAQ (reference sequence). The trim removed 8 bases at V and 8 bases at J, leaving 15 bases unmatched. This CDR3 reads CASSKPIGGGYSPLHF. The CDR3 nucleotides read TGTGCCAGCTCAAAACCGATAGGGGGCGGGTATTCACCCCTCCACTTT.

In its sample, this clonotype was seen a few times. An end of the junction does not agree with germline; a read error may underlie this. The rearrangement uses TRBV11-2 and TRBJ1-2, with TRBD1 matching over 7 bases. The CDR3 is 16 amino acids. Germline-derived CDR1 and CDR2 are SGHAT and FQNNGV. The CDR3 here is CAGSNRGYSANYGYTF. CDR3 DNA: TGTGCCGGCAGCAACAGGGGCTATAGTGCTAACTATGGCTACACCTTC.

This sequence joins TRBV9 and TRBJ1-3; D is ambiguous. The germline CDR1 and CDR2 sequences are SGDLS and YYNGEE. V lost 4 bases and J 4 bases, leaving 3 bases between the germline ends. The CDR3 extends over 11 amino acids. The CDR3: CASSTGNTIYF. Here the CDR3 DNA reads TGTGCCAGCAGCACCGGAAACACCATATATTTT. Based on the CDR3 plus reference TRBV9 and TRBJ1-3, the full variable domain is DSGVTQTPKHLITATGQRVTLRCSPRSGDLSVYWYQQSLDQGLQFLIQYYNGEERAKGNILERFSAQQFPDLHSELNLSSLELGDSALYFCASSTGNTIYFGEGSWLTVV.

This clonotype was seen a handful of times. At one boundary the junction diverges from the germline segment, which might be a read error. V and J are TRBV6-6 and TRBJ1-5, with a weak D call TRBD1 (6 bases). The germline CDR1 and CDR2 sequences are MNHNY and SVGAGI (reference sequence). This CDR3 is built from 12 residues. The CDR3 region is CASSYARGQTNF. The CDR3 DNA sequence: TGTGCCAGCAGTTACGCCCGTGGACAGACCAATTTT.

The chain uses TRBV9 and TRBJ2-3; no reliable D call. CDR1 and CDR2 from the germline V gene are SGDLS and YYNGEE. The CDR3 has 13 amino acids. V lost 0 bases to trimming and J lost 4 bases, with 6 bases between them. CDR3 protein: CASSVDVADTQYF. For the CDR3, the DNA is TGTGCCAGCAGCGTAGACGTGGCAGATACGCAGTATTTT.

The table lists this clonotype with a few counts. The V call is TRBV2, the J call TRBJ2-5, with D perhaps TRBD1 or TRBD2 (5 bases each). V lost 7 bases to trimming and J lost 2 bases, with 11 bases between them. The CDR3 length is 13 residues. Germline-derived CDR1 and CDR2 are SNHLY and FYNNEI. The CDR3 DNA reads TGTGCCAGCAACCGGGACCTACAAGAGACCCAGTACTTC. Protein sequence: CASNRDLQETQYF.

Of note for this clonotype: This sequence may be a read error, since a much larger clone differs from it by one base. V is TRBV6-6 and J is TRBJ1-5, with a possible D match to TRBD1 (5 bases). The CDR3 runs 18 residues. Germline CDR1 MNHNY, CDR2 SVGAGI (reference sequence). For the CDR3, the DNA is TGTGCCCGCAGTTACTTCCGAACGGGGGGTAGGACTAATCAGCCCCAGCATTTT. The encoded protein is CARSYFRTGGRTNQPQHF.

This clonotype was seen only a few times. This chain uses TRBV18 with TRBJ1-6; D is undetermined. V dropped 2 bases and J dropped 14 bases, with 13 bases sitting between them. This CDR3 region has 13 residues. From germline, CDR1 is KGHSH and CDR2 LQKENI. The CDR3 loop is CASSPSAGATLHF. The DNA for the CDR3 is TGTGCCAGCTCACCAAGTGCTGGAGCGACCCTCCACTTT.

CDR3 sequence: CASRDQGANYGYTF. The CDR3 bases are TGTGCCAGTAGGGATCAGGGGGCGAACTATGGCTACACCTTC. V gene TRBV19 combines with J gene TRBJ1-2; 8 nucleotides match TRBD1. Germline V gene lookup returns CDR1 LNHDA and CDR2 SQIVND (reference sequence). The CDR3 is 14 residues long. J gave up 2 bases and V 6 bases, and 5 bases lay outside the gene matches.

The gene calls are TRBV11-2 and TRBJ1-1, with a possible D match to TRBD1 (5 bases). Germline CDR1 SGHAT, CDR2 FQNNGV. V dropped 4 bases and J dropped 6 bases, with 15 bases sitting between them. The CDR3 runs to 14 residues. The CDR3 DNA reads TGTGCCAGCAGCTCCTTTGGCGGGGGTGCTGAAGCTTTCTTT. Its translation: CASSSFGGGAEAFF.

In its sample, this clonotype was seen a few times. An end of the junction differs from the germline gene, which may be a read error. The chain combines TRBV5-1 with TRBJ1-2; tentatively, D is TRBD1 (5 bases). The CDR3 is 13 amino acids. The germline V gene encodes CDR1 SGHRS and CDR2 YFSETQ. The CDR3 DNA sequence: TGCGCCAGCACCTTGACAGCTAACTATGGCTACACCTTC. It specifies CASTLTANYGYTF.

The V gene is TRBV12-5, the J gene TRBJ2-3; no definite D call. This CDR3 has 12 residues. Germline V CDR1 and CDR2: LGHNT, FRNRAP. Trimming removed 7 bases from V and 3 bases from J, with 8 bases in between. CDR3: CASAPETDTQYF. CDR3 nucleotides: TGTGCTAGTGCCCCGGAGACAGATACGCAGTATTTT. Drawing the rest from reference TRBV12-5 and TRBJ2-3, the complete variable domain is DARVTQTPRHKVTEMGQEVTMRCQPILGHNTVFWYRQTMMQGLELLAYFRNRAPLDDSGMPKDRFSAEMPDATLATLKIQPSEPRDSAVYFCASAPETDTQYFGPGTRLTVL.

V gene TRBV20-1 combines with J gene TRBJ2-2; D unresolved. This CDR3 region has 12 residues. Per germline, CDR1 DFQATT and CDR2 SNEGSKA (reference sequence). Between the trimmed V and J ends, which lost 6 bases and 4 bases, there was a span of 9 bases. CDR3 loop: CSADRGTGELFF. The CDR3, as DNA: TGCAGTGCCGATCGAGGCACCGGGGAGCTGTTTTTT.

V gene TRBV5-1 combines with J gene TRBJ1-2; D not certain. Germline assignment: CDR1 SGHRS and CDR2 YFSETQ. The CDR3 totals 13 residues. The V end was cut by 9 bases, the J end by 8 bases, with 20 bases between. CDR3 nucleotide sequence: TGCGCCATCGGGTCAGTGGATAGTCGGGGCTACACCTTC. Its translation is CAIGSVDSRGYTF.

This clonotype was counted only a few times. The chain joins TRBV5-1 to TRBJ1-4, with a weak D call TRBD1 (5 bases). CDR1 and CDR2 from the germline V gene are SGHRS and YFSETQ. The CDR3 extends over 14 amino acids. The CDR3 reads CSGGEGGVSEKLFF. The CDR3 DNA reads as TGCTCCGGGGGGGAGGGCGGTGTGAGTGAAAAACTGTTTTTT. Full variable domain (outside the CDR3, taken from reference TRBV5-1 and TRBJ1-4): KAGVTQTPRYLIKTRGQQVTLSCSPISGHRSVSWYQQTPGQGLQFLFEYFSETQRNKGNFPGRFSGRQFSNSRSEMNVSTLELGDSALYLCSGGEGGVSEKLFFGSGTQLSVL.

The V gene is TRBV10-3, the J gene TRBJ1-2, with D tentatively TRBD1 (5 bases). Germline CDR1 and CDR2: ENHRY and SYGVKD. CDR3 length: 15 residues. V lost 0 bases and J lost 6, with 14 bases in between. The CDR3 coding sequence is TGTGCCATCAGTGAGTCCCGAGGGACCTTGGATGGCTACACCTTC. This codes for CAISESRGTLDGYTF.

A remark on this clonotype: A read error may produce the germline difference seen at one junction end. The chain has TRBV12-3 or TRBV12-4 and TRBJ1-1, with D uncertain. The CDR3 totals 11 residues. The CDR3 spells CASSLSTKAFF. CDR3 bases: TGTGCCAGCAGTTTAAGCACTAAAGCTTTCTTT.